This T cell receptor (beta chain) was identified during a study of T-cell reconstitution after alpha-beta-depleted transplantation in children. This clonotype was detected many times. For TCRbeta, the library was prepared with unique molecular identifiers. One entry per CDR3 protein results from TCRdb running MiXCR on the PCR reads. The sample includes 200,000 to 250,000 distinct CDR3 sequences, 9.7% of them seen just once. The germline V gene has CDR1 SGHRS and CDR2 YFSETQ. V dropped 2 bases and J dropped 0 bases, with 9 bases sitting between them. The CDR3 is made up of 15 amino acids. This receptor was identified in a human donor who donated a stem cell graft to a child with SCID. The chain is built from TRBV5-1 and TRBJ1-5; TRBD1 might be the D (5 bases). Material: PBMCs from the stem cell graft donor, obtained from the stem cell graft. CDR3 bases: TGCGCCAGCAGCTTCGAGGGGTATAGCAATCAGCCCCAGCATTTT. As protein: CASSFEGYSNQPQHF.